This passage covers 26 T cell receptor beta chains from one sample sequenced in a study of blood T cell repertoires in COVID-19. Data came from immunoSEQ multiplex PCR; TCRdb stores just in-frame clones and leaves some out. The table shows 400,000 to 500,000 clones, with around nine tenths occurring only once. Sequenced material: PBMCs or T cells enriched from blood (not recorded which). The receptors originated from a woman aged 40 to 50 who had recovered from COVID-19.

This chain connects TRBV3-1 (or the pseudogene TRBV3-2) to TRBJ1-4; TRBD1 is a possible D gene (5 bases). CDR1 is LGHDT and CDR2 is YNNKEL in the germline V gene (reference sequence). Trimming cost V 0 bases and J 10 bases, with 6 bases left between them. The CDR3 spans 12 residues. The CDR3 region is CASSQDRGKLFF. The DNA of the CDR3 is TGTGCCAGCAGCCAAGATAGGGGAAAACTGTTTTTT.

This clone was recorded only once. The J gene is TRBJ2-1, the V gene TRBV15, with TRBD1 matching over 8 bases. Germline V CDR1 and CDR2: LNHNV, YYDKDF (reference sequence). V trimming: 2 bases; J trimming: 0 bases; junction bases outside the gene matches: 3. This CDR3 contains 16 residues. The DNA for the CDR3 is TGTGCCACCAGCAGAACTACAGGGGGCTCCTACAATGAGCAGTTCTTC. Translating it yields CATSRTTGGSYNEQFF.

V gene TRBV6-2 or TRBV6-3 combines with J gene TRBJ2-7; 11 bases are shared with TRBD2. CDR3 size: 13 residues. Germline CDR1 reads MNHEY; CDR2 reads SVGEGT. Trimming removed 2 bases from V and 9 bases from J; junction bases left unmatched: 3. CDR3 region: CASSYSLAGGQYF. In DNA, the CDR3 is TGTGCCAGCAGTTACAGCCTAGCGGGAGGGCAGTACTTC.

The chain is built from TRBV10-1 and TRBJ2-7; the D is unclear. Deletions cut 2 bases from V and 4 bases from J, with 6 bases between. In germline, CDR1 is WNHNN, CDR2 SYGVQD (reference sequence). There are 12 residues in the CDR3. The CDR3 region has the DNA TGCGCCAGCAGTGAGAATTCGTACGAGCAGTACTTC. Translating gives CASSENSYEQYF.

The chain combines TRBV12-3 or TRBV12-4 with TRBJ1-5; D not resolved. Trimming left V 3 bases short and J 6 bases short, with 9 bases between. This CDR3 has 13 amino acids. The DNA of the CDR3 is TGTGCCAGCAGTTTTGGCGGGAGTCAGCCCCAGCATTTT. This gives the protein CASSFGGSQPQHF.

V gene TRBV5-6 combines with J gene TRBJ1-1; 8 positions agree with TRBD1. Germline V CDR1 and CDR2: SGHDT, YYEEEE. This CDR3 comprises 16 residues. V was clipped by 3 bases and J by 0 bases; unmatched bases: 7. CDR3 DNA sequence: TGTGCCAGCAGCTCAGGTGGGACAGGACTGAACACTGAAGCTTTCTTT. Its protein product is CASSSGGTGLNTEAFF.

This clone was detected only once. The V gene is TRBV4-1, the J gene TRBJ2-1, with D perhaps TRBD2 (7 bases). The CDR3 extends over 17 amino acids. The ends were cut back, 1 base at V and 2 bases at J, with 15 bases in the middle. Germline V gene lookup returns CDR1 MGHRA and CDR2 YSYEKL. CDR3 protein: CASSQGGGSGTYNEQFF. The DNA of the CDR3 is TGCGCCAGCAGCCAAGGAGGGGGGAGCGGGACCTACAATGAGCAGTTCTTC.

The V and J genes are TRBV27 and TRBJ1-2, with a possible D match to TRBD1 (5 bases). The V end was cut by 6 bases, the J end by 1 base, with 15 bases between. The CDR3 consists of 15 residues. Germline CDR1 reads MNHEY; CDR2 reads SMNVEV (reference sequence). This chain's CDR3 is CASSPQGRGNYGYTF. CDR3 DNA: TGTGCCAGCAGCCCCCAGGGAAGGGGTAACTATGGCTACACCTTC.

This chain connects TRBV10-3 to TRBJ2-1; 7 bases are a match to TRBD2. The ends lost 2 bases at V and 1 base at J; junction bases unmatched: 2. The germline CDR1 and CDR2 sequences are ENHRY and SYGVKD. This CDR3 contains 15 residues. Here the CDR3 DNA reads TGTGCCATCAGTGAGGCGGGAGATTCCTACAATGAGCAGTTCTTC. This gives the protein CAISEAGDSYNEQFF.

V and J are TRBV5-6 and TRBJ2-7; weak D call: TRBD2 (5 bases). The CDR3 runs to 13 residues. Trimming removed 4 bases from V and 3 bases from J, with 11 bases in between. Germline-derived CDR1 and CDR2 are SGHDT and YYEEEE. The DNA of the CDR3 is TGTGCCAGCAGCGCCGCGGCGGGCTACGAGCAGTACTTC. This translates into CASSAAAGYEQYF.

This clone came up once. Distinct nucleotide sequences in the sample also encode this CDR3. This chain links TRBV4-3 with TRBJ1-1; TRBD1 is a possible D gene (5 bases). Trimming pared 4 bases from V and 1 base from J, leaving 7 bases between. Per germline, CDR1 LGHNA and CDR2 YSLEER. The CDR3 loop spans 13 amino acids. The CDR3 reads CASSLTGNTEAFF. CDR3 coding DNA: TGCGCCAGCAGCCTAACAGGGAACACTGAAGCTTTCTTT.

The chain couples TRBV7-6 to TRBJ2-2, with D unresolved. This CDR3 spans 13 amino acids. Trimming shortened V by 0 bases and J by 13 bases, and 12 bases separated the two germline ends. Germline assignment: CDR1 SGHVS and CDR2 FNYEAQ. In DNA, the CDR3 is TGTGCCAGCAGCTTAGCGAAAGAGGCAGTGCTGTTTTTT. It codes for CASSLAKEAVLFF.

The CDR3 DNA reads TGTGCCAGCAGCCTATACGGGGATTCAGGGGACACTGAAGCTTTCTTT. Protein: CASSLYGDSGDTEAFF. The rearrangement joins TRBV14 to TRBJ1-1; the D gene is possibly TRBD1 (6 bases). Per the germline V gene, CDR1 is SGHDN and CDR2 is FVKESK. V dropped 4 bases and J dropped 3 bases, with 18 bases sitting between them. This CDR3 contains 16 residues.

V usage is TRBV7-2 and J usage is TRBJ1-1; D is possibly TRBD1 (5 bases). From germline, CDR1 is SGHTA and CDR2 FQGNSA. This CDR3 spans 15 amino acids. The ends were cut back, 1 base at V and 11 bases at J, with 20 bases in the middle. CDR3 DNA: TGTGCCAGCAGCTTAGGGGAGGGGAGGTCTCTCGGGGCTTTCTTT. Translation: CASSLGEGRSLGAFF.

The CDR3 coding sequence is TGCGCCAGCAGCTTGTCTAGCGGACCCTCCTACGAGCAGTACTTC. Translating gives CASSLSSGPSYEQYF. The chain links TRBV5-1 to TRBJ2-7; 7 positions agree with TRBD2. Germline CDR1 is SGHRS and CDR2 is YFSETQ. The trim removed 1 base at V and 0 bases at J, leaving 4 bases unmatched. This CDR3 contains 15 residues.

The chain carries TRBV7-9 and TRBJ2-1, with D unresolved. The CDR3 spans 15 residues. V gave up 5 bases and J gave up 9 bases, with 20 bases separating them. Germline CDR1 reads SEHNR; CDR2 reads FQNEAQ (reference sequence). CDR3 sequence: CASSRGAYQLSEQFF. The CDR3 DNA is TGTGCCAGCAGCCGCGGCGCGTACCAACTTAGTGAGCAGTTCTTC.

V usage is TRBV7-9 and J usage is TRBJ2-5, with a weak D call TRBD1 (7 bases). Per the germline V gene, CDR1 is SEHNR and CDR2 is FQNEAQ (reference sequence). V was pared by 4 bases and J by 5 bases, with 23 bases between. The CDR3 spans 17 residues. The chain's CDR3 is CASSSEGGKGARETQYF. CDR3 DNA sequence: TGTGCCAGCAGCTCCGAGGGGGGTAAGGGGGCGCGGGAGACCCAGTACTTC.

V is TRBV3-1 (or the pseudogene TRBV3-2) and J is TRBJ2-3; TRBD2 is a possible D gene (5 bases). The V gene lost 4 bases and the J gene lost 3 bases, with 14 bases spanning the gap. This CDR3 is built from 15 residues. Germline values: CDR1 LGHDT, CDR2 YNNKEL (reference sequence). This chain's CDR3 is CASSPFEGRTDTQYF. In DNA, the CDR3 is TGTGCCAGCAGCCCCTTTGAGGGCCGAACAGATACGCAGTATTTT.

The J gene is TRBJ2-5, the V gene TRBV27; tentatively, D is TRBD1 (6 bases). Trimming left V 8 bases short and J 1 base short, with 11 bases between. Looked up from germline, CDR1 is MNHEY and CDR2 is SMNVEV (reference sequence). The CDR3 is 13 amino acids. This chain's CDR3 is CASCRGFQETQYF. In DNA form, the CDR3 reads TGTGCCAGCTGCAGGGGATTCCAAGAGACCCAGTACTTC.

The rearrangement links TRBV2 to TRBJ2-3; the match to TRBD2 covers 7 bases. This CDR3 has 14 amino acids. The V gene's germline CDR1 is SNHLY and CDR2 FYNNEI. J was trimmed by 8 bases and V by 9 bases; bases with no gene match: 14. The CDR3 sequence: CARQRAGGGGTQYF. The CDR3 DNA is TGTGCCAGGCAACGGGCAGGCGGCGGGGGTACGCAGTATTTT.

The chain employs TRBV7-9 and TRBJ2-3; 7 bases match TRBD1. Germline CDR1 SEHNR, CDR2 FQNEAQ (reference sequence). The CDR3 runs to 16 residues. The junction had 10 bases not matched to a gene; V was cut back by 5 bases and J by 2 bases. As DNA, the CDR3 is TGTGCCAGCAGCCCCTTGACAGGGTGGGACACAGATACGCAGTATTTT. This encodes CASSPLTGWDTDTQYF.

CDR3 residues: CASSQAGVQETQYF. The DNA for the CDR3 is TGCGCCAGCAGCCAAGCAGGGGTACAAGAGACCCAGTACTTC. The rearrangement uses TRBV4-1 and TRBJ2-5; possibly TRBD1 for D (6 bases). Germline lookup yields CDR1 MGHRA and CDR2 YSYEKL. V lost 1 base, J lost 2 bases, and 8 bases lay in between. The CDR3 spans 14 residues.

The J gene is TRBJ1-1, the V gene TRBV7-9, with D unresolved. Trimming pared 5 bases from V and 7 bases from J, leaving 11 bases between. The CDR3 totals 12 residues. The germline CDR1 and CDR2 sequences are SEHNR and FQNEAQ (reference sequence). The CDR3: CASSLELVEAFF. In nucleotides, the CDR3 is TGTGCCAGCAGCCTAGAGCTCGTTGAAGCTTTCTTT.

The J gene is TRBJ1-4, the V gene TRBV18; the match to TRBD1 covers 9 bases. This CDR3 has 15 residues. Germline assignment: CDR1 KGHSH and CDR2 LQKENI. Trimming took 3 bases from V and 7 from J; bases not matched to a gene: 6. The CDR3, as DNA: TGTGCCAGCTCACCCCCGGGACAGGGTTTTGAAAAACTGTTTTTT. This encodes CASSPPGQGFEKLFF.

The DNA for the CDR3 is TGTGCCAGCAGTAATCCGGGAGGTCCGCGAAGGGGCACCGGGGAGCTGTTTTTT. This gives the protein CASSNPGGPRRGTGELFF. The chain employs TRBV7-9 and TRBJ2-2, with 7 nucleotides matching TRBD2. V trimming: 6 bases; J trimming: 4 bases; junction bases outside the gene matches: 17. The CDR3 is 18 residues long. CDR1 SEHNR and CDR2 FQNEAQ come from the germline V gene (reference sequence).

The chain is built from TRBV29-1 and TRBJ2-7, with 9 bases aligning to TRBD1. J lost 3 bases, V lost 7 bases, and 7 bases had no gene match. Germline CDR1 and CDR2: SQVTM and ANQGSEA. CDR3 length equals 13 residues. The CDR3, as DNA: TGCAGCGCTGGACAGGGGCCCCACTACGAGCAGTACTTC. Amino acid sequence: CSAGQGPHYEQYF.